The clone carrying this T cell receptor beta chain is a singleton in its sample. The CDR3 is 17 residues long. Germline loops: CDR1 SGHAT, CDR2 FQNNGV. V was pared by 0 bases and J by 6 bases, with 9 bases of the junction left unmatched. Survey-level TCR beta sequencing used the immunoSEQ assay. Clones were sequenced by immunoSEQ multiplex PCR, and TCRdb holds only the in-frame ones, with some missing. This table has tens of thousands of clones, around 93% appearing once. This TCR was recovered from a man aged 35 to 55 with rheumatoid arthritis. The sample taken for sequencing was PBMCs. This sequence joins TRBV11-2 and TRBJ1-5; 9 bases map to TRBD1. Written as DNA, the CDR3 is TGTGCCAGCAGCTTAGATCTCGGACAGGGGCAGGGTCAGCCCCAGCATTTT. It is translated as CASSLDLGQGQGQPQHF.